Listed below are T cell receptor beta chains from one sample, sequenced in a study of blood T cell repertoires in COVID-19. Assay: immunoSEQ multiplex PCR; the TCRdb copy retains only in-frame clones and omits some. The sample yields roughly 380,000 clones, 89% seen once. The source material was peripheral blood. These receptors all stem from a woman between 40 and 55 years old with COVID-19, enrolled during active disease. CDR3s include the opening cysteine and the closing phenylalanine or tryptophan. The order of the fields is J gene, D gene, clone size, V gene, CDR3 DNA, CDR3 protein. The D gene is left open where the match is weak. The listing skips clone size in some rows; elsewhere it reads once, few, many or a size class.

j_call: TRBJ1-2; d_call: -; clone_size: -; v_call: TRBV7-9; cdr3_nt: TGTGCCAGCAGCTCCACCTTCGAACGACCCGGGAGGGGGGGTTACTACACCTTC; cdr3_aa: CASSSTFERPGRGGYYTF
j_call: TRBJ1-1; d_call: TRBD1; clone_size: -; v_call: TRBV7-2; cdr3_nt: TGTGCCAGCAGCCTCTTGGGGACAGAGAACACTGAAGCTTTCTTT; cdr3_aa: CASSLLGTENTEAFF
j_call: TRBJ2-7; d_call: -; clone_size: -; v_call: TRBV3-1/TRBV3-2; cdr3_nt: TGTGCCAGCAGCCAAGCGGTTCCGGGACACGACTCCTACGAGCAGTACTTC; cdr3_aa: CASSQAVPGHDSYEQYF
j_call: TRBJ1-5; d_call: TRBD1; clone_size: once; v_call: TRBV19; cdr3_nt: TGTGCCAGTAATTCGGGACAGGGGGGCGGTCAGCCCCAGCATTTT; cdr3_aa: CASNSGQGGGQPQHF
j_call: TRBJ2-7; d_call: TRBD2; clone_size: few; v_call: TRBV18; cdr3_nt: TGTGCCAGCTCGCCTTCGGGACTAGCGGGTTCCTACGAGCAGTACTTC; cdr3_aa: CASSPSGLAGSYEQYF
j_call: TRBJ1-2; d_call: -; clone_size: -; v_call: TRBV29-1; cdr3_nt: TGCAGCGTTGCACCCGCAGCTAACTATGGCTACACCTTC; cdr3_aa: CSVAPAANYGYTF
j_call: TRBJ1-5; d_call: -; clone_size: -; v_call: TRBV6-5; cdr3_nt: TGTGCCAGCAGTTTCTGGAGGGACCAGCCCCAGCATTTT; cdr3_aa: CASSFWRDQPQHF
j_call: TRBJ2-2; d_call: -; clone_size: -; v_call: TRBV7-3; cdr3_nt: TGTGCCAGCAGCGAGACTAGGAACACCGGGGAGCTGTTTTTT; cdr3_aa: CASSETRNTGELFF
j_call: TRBJ1-2; d_call: -; clone_size: -; v_call: TRBV11-2; cdr3_nt: TGTGCCAGCAGCTTTGTCAGATATGGCTACACCTTC; cdr3_aa: CASSFVRYGYTF
j_call: TRBJ2-3; d_call: -; clone_size: -; v_call: TRBV9; cdr3_nt: TGTGCCAGCAGCGACCTACAGGGAGAGGGCACAGATACGCAGTATTTT; cdr3_aa: CASSDLQGEGTDTQYF
j_call: TRBJ1-5; d_call: TRBD1; clone_size: -; v_call: TRBV6-2/TRBV6-3; cdr3_nt: TGTGCCAGCAGTTCCTGGGAGGGGACAGGTAATCAGCCCCAGCATTTT; cdr3_aa: CASSSWEGTGNQPQHF
j_call: TRBJ1-4; d_call: -; clone_size: -; v_call: TRBV7-9; cdr3_nt: TGTGCCAGCAGCTTCACAGTTAATGAAAAACTGTTTTTT; cdr3_aa: CASSFTVNEKLFF
j_call: TRBJ2-6; d_call: TRBD1; clone_size: -; v_call: TRBV5-1; cdr3_nt: TGCGCCAGCAGCTTGACGGGACAGGGATCCTCTGGGGCCAACGTCCTGACTTTC; cdr3_aa: CASSLTGQGSSGANVLTF
j_call: TRBJ1-1; d_call: -; clone_size: few; v_call: TRBV30; cdr3_nt: TGTGCCTGGAGGGGACTGATGAACACTGAAGCTTTCTTT; cdr3_aa: CAWRGLMNTEAFF
j_call: TRBJ1-4; d_call: TRBD1; clone_size: -; v_call: TRBV5-1; cdr3_nt: TGCGCCAGCAGCTTGGGGCCCACAGGGGAGAATGAAAAACTGTTTTTT; cdr3_aa: CASSLGPTGENEKLFF
j_call: TRBJ1-4; d_call: -; clone_size: -; v_call: TRBV27; cdr3_nt: TGTGCCAGCAGTTTATCGTCCAGGTTTAATGAAAAACTGTTTTTT; cdr3_aa: CASSLSSRFNEKLFF
j_call: TRBJ2-1; d_call: TRBD2; clone_size: -; v_call: TRBV27; cdr3_nt: TGTGCCAGCAGATACCGGACTAGCGGGAATGGTGAGCAGTTCTTC; cdr3_aa: CASRYRTSGNGEQFF
j_call: TRBJ2-7; d_call: TRBD1; clone_size: -; v_call: TRBV30; cdr3_nt: TGTGCCTGGAGTGTACGGACAGGGTCCTCCTACGAGCAGTACTTC; cdr3_aa: CAWSVRTGSSYEQYF
j_call: TRBJ2-3; d_call: TRBD2; clone_size: -; v_call: TRBV5-1; cdr3_nt: TGCGCCAGCCTTTCGGGAGGGGGCACAGATACGCAGTATTTT; cdr3_aa: CASLSGGGTDTQYF
j_call: TRBJ1-2; d_call: TRBD1; clone_size: -; v_call: TRBV6-2/TRBV6-3; cdr3_nt: TGTGCCAGCAGTTTCCACCGGACAGGGGGCAACTATGGCTACACCTTC; cdr3_aa: CASSFHRTGGNYGYTF
j_call: TRBJ1-2; d_call: -; clone_size: -; v_call: TRBV4-3; cdr3_nt: TGCGCCAGCAGCCAAATTGGCGGGGACGGCGGCTACACCTTC; cdr3_aa: CASSQIGGDGGYTF
j_call: TRBJ1-6; d_call: TRBD1; clone_size: -; v_call: TRBV5-1; cdr3_nt: TGCGCCAGCAGCTTTACAGGGGGTTATAATTCACCCCTCCACTTT; cdr3_aa: CASSFTGGYNSPLHF
j_call: TRBJ2-1; d_call: TRBD2; clone_size: -; v_call: TRBV7-2; cdr3_nt: TGTGCCAGCAGCTTCTCCGGGACTAGCGGGAGGGCCGTATACCATGAGCAGTTCTTC; cdr3_aa: CASSFSGTSGRAVYHEQFF
j_call: TRBJ2-2; d_call: TRBD1; clone_size: -; v_call: TRBV5-4; cdr3_nt: TGTGCCAGCAGCTTGGTGGCAGGGGGCATTCCCGGGGAGCTGTTTTTT; cdr3_aa: CASSLVAGGIPGELFF
j_call: TRBJ1-2; d_call: TRBD1; clone_size: -; v_call: TRBV19; cdr3_nt: TGTGCCGGAAGCGACAGGGTCGGGGCGGGCTACACCTTC; cdr3_aa: CAGSDRVGAGYTF
j_call: TRBJ2-7; d_call: TRBD1; clone_size: -; v_call: TRBV6-6; cdr3_nt: TGTGCCAGCAGTTTCTCCGGGACAGCGAGCCTGGACGAGCAGTACTTC; cdr3_aa: CASSFSGTASLDEQYF
j_call: TRBJ1-5; d_call: -; clone_size: -; v_call: TRBV6-1; cdr3_nt: TGTGCCAGCAGTGAAGGGTCCGGGATACAGCCCCAGCATTTT; cdr3_aa: CASSEGSGIQPQHF
j_call: TRBJ1-1; d_call: TRBD1; clone_size: -; v_call: TRBV14; cdr3_nt: TGTGCCAGCAGCCAATACAGGGGAATGAACACTGAAGCTTTCTTT; cdr3_aa: CASSQYRGMNTEAFF
j_call: TRBJ1-1; d_call: -; clone_size: -; v_call: TRBV5-1; cdr3_nt: TGCGCCAGCAGCTTGGATGCAGGGACGGGAGGGACTGAAGCTTTCTTT; cdr3_aa: CASSLDAGTGGTEAFF
j_call: TRBJ1-2; d_call: -; clone_size: -; v_call: TRBV27; cdr3_nt: TGTGCCAGCAGTTCCCTTGCGGGGGCCCTCTATGGCTACACCTTC; cdr3_aa: CASSSLAGALYGYTF
j_call: TRBJ1-1; d_call: -; clone_size: -; v_call: TRBV30; cdr3_nt: TGTGCCTGGAGTGGTGACATTGTATCTGAAGCTTTCTTT; cdr3_aa: CAWSGDIVSEAFF
j_call: TRBJ2-3; d_call: -; clone_size: -; v_call: TRBV6-5; cdr3_nt: TGTGCCAGCCGGAAAGGGACTTCTAGCACAGATACGCAGTATTTT; cdr3_aa: CASRKGTSSTDTQYF
j_call: TRBJ2-2; d_call: -; clone_size: -; v_call: TRBV4-3; cdr3_nt: TGCGCCAGCAGCCACCTGGAAGGGGCAGGGAGGTCCACCGGGGAGCTGTTTTTT; cdr3_aa: CASSHLEGAGRSTGELFF
j_call: TRBJ1-2; d_call: -; clone_size: few; v_call: TRBV18; cdr3_nt: TGTGCCAGCTCACCCGAAGCTACAGGCATTCTCTATGGCTACACCTTC; cdr3_aa: CASSPEATGILYGYTF
j_call: TRBJ1-2; d_call: -; clone_size: -; v_call: TRBV12-3/TRBV12-4; cdr3_nt: TGTGCCAGCAGTCCTACCGGGACTTATGGCTACACCTTC; cdr3_aa: CASSPTGTYGYTF
j_call: TRBJ1-2; d_call: -; clone_size: once; v_call: TRBV6-5; cdr3_nt: TGTGCCAGCAGTTTTATGGGAGGACGGATTAACTATGGCTACACCTTC; cdr3_aa: CASSFMGGRINYGYTF
j_call: TRBJ2-7; d_call: -; clone_size: -; v_call: TRBV12-5; cdr3_nt: TGTGCTAGTGGTTCCAATTGGCCCAGGCCCTACGAGCAGTACTTC; cdr3_aa: CASGSNWPRPYEQYF
j_call: TRBJ1-2; d_call: TRBD1; clone_size: once; v_call: TRBV19; cdr3_nt: TGTGCCAGTAGATACTTGCCGGGACAGATTAACTATGGCTACACCTTC; cdr3_aa: CASRYLPGQINYGYTF
j_call: TRBJ1-1; d_call: -; clone_size: -; v_call: TRBV7-7; cdr3_nt: TGTGCTAGCAGCCGAGACAGGAACACTGAAGCTTTCTTT; cdr3_aa: CASSRDRNTEAFF
j_call: TRBJ2-5; d_call: -; clone_size: -; v_call: TRBV19; cdr3_nt: TGTGCCAGTAGTAAGCCGACAGGGACTCAGGAGACCCAGTACTTC; cdr3_aa: CASSKPTGTQETQYF
j_call: TRBJ2-5; d_call: TRBD2; clone_size: -; v_call: TRBV7-2; cdr3_nt: TGTGCCAGCAGCTTAGATAGCGGGGTGTCGTTGGCCCAGTACTTC; cdr3_aa: CASSLDSGVSLAQYF
j_call: TRBJ1-6; d_call: TRBD1; clone_size: -; v_call: TRBV6-1; cdr3_nt: TGTGCCAGCAGCAATCCGGACAGGGGCTCACCCCTCCACTTT; cdr3_aa: CASSNPDRGSPLHF
j_call: TRBJ1-1; d_call: TRBD1; clone_size: -; v_call: TRBV7-9; cdr3_nt: TGTGCCAGCAGCCAGGGGGCCAGGGAAGACACTGAAGCTTTCTTT; cdr3_aa: CASSQGAREDTEAFF
j_call: TRBJ2-1; d_call: -; clone_size: once; v_call: TRBV4-1; cdr3_nt: TGCGCCAGCAGCCACGACAATGAGCAGTTCTTC; cdr3_aa: CASSHDNEQFF
j_call: TRBJ2-7; d_call: TRBD2; clone_size: -; v_call: TRBV11-1; cdr3_nt: TGTGCCAGCAGTCAACTAGCGGGGGGGGCCTACGAGCAGTACTTC; cdr3_aa: CASSQLAGGAYEQYF
j_call: TRBJ1-5; d_call: -; clone_size: -; v_call: TRBV4-1; cdr3_nt: TGCGCCAGCAGCCATCCCGGGACACCCAATCAGCCCCAGCATTTT; cdr3_aa: CASSHPGTPNQPQHF
j_call: TRBJ1-3; d_call: TRBD1; clone_size: -; v_call: TRBV28; cdr3_nt: TGTGCCAGCAGACCATACCGGGACAGGGGAAACACCATATATTTT; cdr3_aa: CASRPYRDRGNTIYF
j_call: TRBJ1-2; d_call: TRBD1; clone_size: once; v_call: TRBV27; cdr3_nt: TGTGCCAGCAGTCCGGGGGGACAGGTGGCTGGCTACACCTTC; cdr3_aa: CASSPGGQVAGYTF
j_call: TRBJ1-4; d_call: -; clone_size: once; v_call: TRBV27; cdr3_nt: TGTGCCAGCAGTCGCAGCGGGGATTTCGAAAAACTGTTTTTT; cdr3_aa: CASSRSGDFEKLFF
j_call: TRBJ2-5; d_call: TRBD2; clone_size: -; v_call: TRBV4-1; cdr3_nt: TGCGCCAGTGGACTAGCGGAACAAGAGACCCAGTACTTC; cdr3_aa: CASGLAEQETQYF
j_call: TRBJ1-1; d_call: TRBD1; clone_size: -; v_call: TRBV10-3; cdr3_nt: TGTGCCATCAGACATCCGGGACAGGGGCAGGGGGAGGCTTTCTTT; cdr3_aa: CAIRHPGQGQGEAFF
j_call: TRBJ1-1; d_call: -; clone_size: -; v_call: TRBV4-2; cdr3_nt: TGTGCCAGCAGCCAAGAACGCGGGGGGACGAACACTGAAGCTTTCTTT; cdr3_aa: CASSQERGGTNTEAFF